This T cell receptor beta chain was identified during a study of blood T cell repertoires in COVID-19. Study information: Spain, Italy and the United States supplied samples that represented acute and convalescent COVID-19. PBMCs, B-cell-depleted T cells, or T cells were the source of the cDNA or gDNA that made up the material.

Under the authors' procedure: Researchers report that nucleated cell counts were estimated from reference gene primer amplification. This table comes from immunoSEQ multiplex PCR, and its TCRdb copy is limited to in-frame clones, with some not included. That table gives V, J and clone size, and the DNA gave D and trimming. This sample has roughly 100,000 clones; approximately 70% occur once, and the top ten carry roughly 6%. Germline V gene sequence: CDR1 SGDLS, CDR2 YYNGEE. With V trimmed by 3 bases and J by 9 bases, 0 bases remained unmatched. This CDR3 region has 11 residues. The sample taken for sequencing was peripheral blood. The clonotype was recovered from a man older than 75 with acute or convalescent COVID-19. This sequence joins TRBV9 and TRBJ2-4; 7 nucleotides line up with TRBD1. Here the CDR3 reads CASSAGGIQYF. DNA of the CDR3: TGTGCCAGCAGCGCAGGGGGCATTCAGTACTTC.